These T cell receptor beta chains were read from a single sample in a study of T cell changes during pregnancy in multiple sclerosis. Measured with immunoSEQ multiplex PCR; TCRdb has only the in-frame clones, and not every one. Altogether under 95,000 clones are present, 75% to 95% being singletons, with the ten largest covering about 0.4%. The input for sequencing was CD4+ T cells from peripheral blood mononuclear cells, taken before pregnancy. Source of these receptors: a female donor with multiple sclerosis, enrolled in a pregnancy study. The CDR3 runs from the conserved cysteine through the conserved F or W. The order of the fields is V gene, J gene, clone size, D gene, CDR3 protein, CDR3 DNA. D genes are given only for firm matches. Only some rows state a clone size, as once, few, many or a class for expanded clones.

TRBV5-1	TRBJ2-3	.	.	CASAPDFMTASTDTQYF	TGCGCCAGCGCACCCGACTTCATGACTGCTAGCACAGATACGCAGTATTTT
TRBV5-1	TRBJ2-2	.	.	CASSFPSTVSFPGELFF	TGCGCCAGCAGCTTCCCATCGACAGTATCCTTCCCCGGGGAGCTGTTTTTT
TRBV19	TRBJ2-1	.	TRBD2	CASSPSRDYRPLEQFF	TGTGCCAGTAGTCCCTCCCGGGACTACCGACCCCTGGAGCAGTTCTTC
TRBV5-1	TRBJ2-7	.	.	CASSLNVAANPYEQYF	TGCGCCAGCAGCTTGAATGTAGCGGCAAATCCCTACGAGCAGTACTTC
TRBV15	TRBJ2-5	.	.	CATSTRETRRTQYF	TGTGCCACCAGCACAAGGGAGACTCGGCGGACCCAGTACTTC
TRBV7-2	TRBJ2-5	.	.	CASSRAQGKGTQYF	TGTGCCAGCAGCCGCGCCCAGGGTAAAGGGACCCAGTACTTC
TRBV11-3	TRBJ2-3	.	.	CASSARPGADTQYF	TGTGCCAGCAGCGCTCGACCAGGGGCAGATACGCAGTATTTT
TRBV27	TRBJ1-3	.	.	CASSLNTGNTIYF	TGTGCCAGCAGTTTAAATACTGGAAACACCATATATTTT
TRBV27	TRBJ1-2	.	TRBD1	CASSSAGTVTPYGYTF	TGTGCCAGCAGTTCAGCCGGGACAGTAACCCCCTATGGCTACACCTTC
TRBV19	TRBJ2-7	.	TRBD1	CASSRQGIGSDEQYF	TGTGCCAGTAGTAGACAGGGAATCGGCTCGGACGAGCAGTACTTC
TRBV4-1	TRBJ1-1	.	.	CASSQDWNTEAFF	TGCGCCAGCAGCCAAGACTGGAACACTGAAGCTTTCTTT
TRBV18	TRBJ2-3	.	TRBD2	CASSPLAGGPSTDTQYF	TGTGCCAGCTCACCCCTAGCGGGGGGGCCGAGCACAGATACGCAGTATTTT
TRBV5-1	TRBJ2-2	.	.	CASSLEVYTGELFF	TGCGCCAGCAGCTTAGAGGTATACACCGGGGAGCTGTTTTTT
TRBV28	TRBJ2-1	.	TRBD2	CASSLPSGNYNEQFF	TGTGCCAGCAGTTTACCTAGCGGGAACTACAATGAGCAGTTCTTC
TRBV28	TRBJ2-7	.	TRBD2	CASSFPGVAGGPGEQYF	TGTGCCAGCAGTTTCCCCGGGGTAGCGGGAGGGCCGGGCGAGCAGTACTTC
TRBV28	TRBJ2-2	.	TRBD1	CASRTGGTGELFF	TGTGCCAGCAGGACAGGGGGCACCGGGGAGCTGTTTTTT
TRBV4-3	TRBJ2-2	.	.	CASSTISTGELFF	TGCGCCAGCAGCACGATCAGTACCGGGGAGCTGTTTTTT
TRBV19	TRBJ2-1	few	.	CASTSGLEQFF	.
TRBV14	TRBJ2-3	.	TRBD2	CASSRPGTSGRAVTDTQYF	TGTGCCAGCAGCCGGCCCGGGACTAGCGGGAGGGCTGTCACAGATACGCAGTATTTT
TRBV5-1	TRBJ2-1	.	TRBD2	CASSLASGGAYNEQFF	TGCGCCAGCAGCTTGGCTAGCGGGGGGGCGTACAATGAGCAGTTCTTC
TRBV6-1	TRBJ2-5	.	TRBD2	CASSDGGVKETQYF	TGTGCCAGCAGCGATGGGGGGGTGAAAGAGACCCAGTACTTC
TRBV9	TRBJ1-2	.	.	CASSGEGRGAYGYTF	TGTGCCAGCAGCGGAGAGGGCAGGGGAGCCTATGGCTACACCTTC
TRBV29-1	TRBJ2-1	few	TRBD2	CSVELAGVFFSYNEQFF	TGCAGCGTTGAGCTAGCGGGAGTTTTTTTCTCCTACAATGAGCAGTTCTTC
TRBV27	TRBJ2-5	.	.	CASSLKGRETQYF	TGTGCCAGCAGTTTAAAGGGGCGAGAGACCCAGTACTTC
TRBV18	TRBJ2-7	.	.	CASSPLGGGNGEQYF	TGTGCCAGCTCACCGCTTGGGGGGGGCAACGGAGAGCAGTACTTC
TRBV7-6	TRBJ2-1	.	TRBD2	CASSLLLSSGGYNEQFF	TGTGCCAGCAGCTTACTCCTCTCTAGCGGGGGATACAATGAGCAGTTCTTC
TRBV18	TRBJ2-7	.	TRBD2	CASSQKLSSGAYEQYF	TGTGCCAGCTCACAAAAACTATCTAGCGGGGCCTACGAGCAGTACTTC
TRBV7-6	TRBJ2-3	.	.	CASSPDPEDTQYF	TGTGCCAGCAGCCCTGATCCAGAAGATACGCAGTATTTT
TRBV4-3	TRBJ2-3	once	TRBD2	CASSQEAGTSQNF	TGCGCCAGCAGCCAAGAGGCAGGGACTAGCCAGAATTTT
TRBV5-6	TRBJ1-4	once	TRBD1	CASSRGRGDRDNEKLFF	TGTGCCAGCAGCCGAGGTCGTGGGGACAGGGATAATGAAAAACTGTTTTTT
TRBV6-4	TRBJ2-1	.	.	CASRAARVTGEQFF	TGTGCCAGCAGAGCGGCTAGGGTGACGGGTGAGCAGTTCTTC
TRBV6-6	TRBJ2-2	.	TRBD1	CASSSRTGTTGELFF	TGTGCCAGCAGTTCCCGGACAGGAACCACCGGGGAGCTGTTTTTT
TRBV28	TRBJ1-4	.	.	CASSSGGGYNEKLFF	TGTGCCAGCAGTTCCGGGGGGGGGTATAATGAAAAACTGTTTTTT
TRBV4-1	TRBJ2-3	.	TRBD2	CASSQATSGGGDTQYF	TGCGCCAGCAGCCAAGCGACTAGCGGGGGCGGGGATACGCAGTATTTT
TRBV11-3	TRBJ2-2	.	TRBD1	CASKGGQGAGTGELFF	TGTGCCAGCAAGGGAGGACAGGGGGCAGGCACCGGGGAGCTGTTTTTT
TRBV4-1	TRBJ2-5	.	.	CASSRQGLDETQYF	TGCGCCAGCAGCCGCCAGGGACTGGACGAGACCCAGTACTTC
TRBV6-1	TRBJ1-5	.	TRBD1	CASSADRGQPQHF	TGTGCCAGCAGCGCTGACAGGGGTCAGCCCCAGCATTTT
TRBV1	TRBJ2-7	.	.	CTSSLPPPGTSKDEQYF	TGCACCAGCAGCCTCCCCCCGCCCGGGACTAGTAAGGACGAGCAGTACTTC
TRBV7-2	TRBJ1-2	.	.	CASSTNRGVGNYGYTF	TGTGCCAGCAGCACGAATCGGGGGGTTGGTAACTATGGCTACACCTTC
TRBV9	TRBJ2-5	.	.	CASSVDDSRETQYF	TGTGCCAGCAGCGTAGATGATAGTCGAGAGACCCAGTACTTC
TRBV6-1	TRBJ2-2	.	TRBD2	CASRTSGRNTGELFF	TGTGCCAGCAGGACTAGCGGGAGGAACACCGGGGAGCTGTTTTTT
TRBV19	TRBJ1-4	.	.	CASSIRGKTTNEKLFF	TGTGCCAGTAGTATACGGGGAAAAACAACTAATGAAAAACTGTTTTTT
TRBV30	TRBJ1-6	.	.	CAWSVNSPLHF	TGTGCCTGGAGCGTTAATTCACCCCTCCACTTT
TRBV27	TRBJ2-1	.	TRBD2	CASSLFGLAGDLRYNEQFF	TGTGCCAGCAGTTTATTCGGACTAGCGGGCGACCTTAGGTACAATGAGCAGTTCTTC
TRBV29-1	TRBJ1-2	.	.	CSVHRDYGYTF	TGCAGCGTCCACAGGGACTATGGCTACACCTTC
TRBV27	TRBJ2-1	.	TRBD1	CASSLLQGQATINEQFF	TGTGCCAGCAGCCTACTACAGGGACAGGCTACAATTAATGAGCAGTTCTTC